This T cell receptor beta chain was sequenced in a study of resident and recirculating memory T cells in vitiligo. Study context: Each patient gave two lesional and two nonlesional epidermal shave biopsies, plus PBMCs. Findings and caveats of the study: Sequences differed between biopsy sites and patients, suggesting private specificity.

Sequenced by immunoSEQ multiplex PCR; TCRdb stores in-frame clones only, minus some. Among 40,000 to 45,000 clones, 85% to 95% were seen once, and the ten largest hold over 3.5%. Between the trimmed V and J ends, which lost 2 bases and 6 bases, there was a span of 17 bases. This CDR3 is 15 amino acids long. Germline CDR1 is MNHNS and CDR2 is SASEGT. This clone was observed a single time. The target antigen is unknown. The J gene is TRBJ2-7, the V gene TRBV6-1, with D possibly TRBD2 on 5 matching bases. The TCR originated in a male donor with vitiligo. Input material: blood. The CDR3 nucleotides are TGTGCCAGCAGTGAACGGTCCGGGGTGTATGCCGAGCAGTACTTC. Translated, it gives CASSERSGVYAEQYF.